This passage covers 29 T cell receptor beta chains from one sample sequenced in a study of T cell changes during pregnancy in multiple sclerosis. Some clones are missing from TCRdb's copy, which holds only in-frame ones; the method was immunoSEQ multiplex PCR. The data contain about 44,000 clones, roughly 87% of them singletons. The material sequenced was CD4+ T cells from peripheral blood mononuclear cells, taken after pregnancy. All receptors come from a female donor with multiple sclerosis, enrolled in a pregnancy study.

This clone was picked up a small number of times. V is TRBV4-3 and J is TRBJ2-3; TRBD2 matches at 7 bases. The CDR3 covers 15 residues. The germline V gene encodes CDR1 LGHNA and CDR2 YSLEER. J lost 2 bases, V lost 5 bases, and 7 bases had no gene match. The CDR3 region has the DNA TGCGCCAGCAGCTTTACTAGCGCACCCACAGATACGCAGTATTTT. It codes for CASSFTSAPTDTQYF.

The chain is built from TRBV6-1 and TRBJ2-7; 8 bases are a match to TRBD1. The CDR3 sequence is 13 residues long. Unmatched junction bases numbered 6, after V lost 7 bases and J lost 4 bases. Germline assignment: CDR1 MNHNS and CDR2 SASEGT. The CDR3 nucleotides are TGTGCCAGCAACGGACAGGGATGGTACGAGCAGTACTTC. The encoded protein is CASNGQGWYEQYF.

The chain has TRBV28 and TRBJ1-2; a possible D gene is TRBD1 (6 bases). Germline V gene sequence: CDR1 MDHEN, CDR2 SYDVKM. This CDR3 has 14 amino acids. V lost 8 bases to trimming and J lost 0 bases, with 13 bases between them. The CDR3 region is CASLNGGPNYGYTF. CDR3 DNA: TGTGCCAGCCTCAACGGGGGGCCTAACTATGGCTACACCTTC.

The chain is built from TRBV6-6 and TRBJ2-2, with D perhaps matching TRBD2 (6 bases). Trimming pared 6 bases from V and 3 bases from J, leaving 11 bases between. Germline V CDR1 and CDR2: MNHNY, SVGAGI (reference sequence). The CDR3 is 14 residues long. CDR3 in DNA: TGTGCCAGCAGCACTATAGCGGACACCGGGGAGCTGTTTTTT. Its translation is CASSTIADTGELFF.

This clone was recorded only once. V usage is TRBV6-1 and J usage is TRBJ1-5; no firm D call. The CDR3 has 13 residues. Trimming took 8 bases from V and 4 from J, leaving 12 bases between them. CDR1 and CDR2 (germline): MNHNS, SASEGT. The CDR3 loop reads CASRPRQNQPQHF. The DNA for the CDR3 is TGTGCCAGCCGCCCCAGGCAGAATCAGCCCCAGCATTTT.

The rearrangement joins TRBV28 to TRBJ1-5, with TRBD1 matching 7 bases. This CDR3 has 17 amino acids. The ends lost 4 bases at V and 4 bases at J; junction bases unmatched: 13. Germline lookup yields CDR1 MDHEN and CDR2 SYDVKM. CDR3 amino acids: CASSSTGAVSINQPQHF. The CDR3 DNA reads TGTGCCAGCAGTTCAACAGGGGCCGTTTCTATAAATCAGCCCCAGCATTTT.

This chain uses TRBV7-2 with TRBJ2-7, with D perhaps TRBD2 (7 bases). Trimming stripped 5 bases from V and 3 bases from J, with 29 bases between. From germline, CDR1 is SGHTA and CDR2 FQGNSA. This CDR3 spans 19 amino acids. This chain's CDR3 is CASSQPTSRAGARGYEQYF. The DNA of the CDR3 is TGTGCCAGCAGCCAACCGACTAGCCGCGCGGGGGCCAGAGGCTACGAGCAGTACTTC.

The chain carries TRBV9 and TRBJ2-7; 9 nucleotides agree with TRBD2. V shed 3 bases and J 5 bases; nucleotides not matched to a gene: 6. The CDR3 contains 14 residues. From germline, CDR1 is SGDLS and CDR2 YYNGEE. This chain's CDR3 is CASSEGTSTHEQYF. In DNA, the CDR3 is TGTGCCAGCAGCGAAGGGACTAGCACCCACGAGCAGTACTTC.

This clone was detected once. Here the CDR3 reads CASSYSYLAGANEQYF. The CDR3 DNA is TGTGCCAGCAGTTACTCTTACCTAGCGGGAGCCAACGAGCAGTACTTC. The gene calls are TRBV6-5 and TRBJ2-7; 10 nucleotides line up with TRBD2. The CDR3 has 16 residues. J gave up 5 bases and V 0 bases, and 7 bases lay outside the gene matches. Per germline, CDR1 MNHEY and CDR2 SVGAGI.

The chain couples TRBV7-9 to TRBJ2-1; D perhaps matches TRBD1 (5 bases). The CDR3 length is 15 residues. The germline V gene has CDR1 SEHNR and CDR2 FQNEAQ (reference sequence). Trimming left V 1 base short and J 8 bases short, with 15 bases between. CDR3 in DNA: TGTGCCAGCAGCTTAGAGGGGCGCCGGTCGGATGAGCAGTTCTTC. It encodes CASSLEGRRSDEQFF.

This rearrangement joins TRBV4-1 to TRBJ2-3, with 10 bases fitting TRBD2. V shed 1 base and J 6 bases; nucleotides not matched to a gene: 7. This CDR3 contains 16 residues. Germline V gene lookup returns CDR1 MGHRA and CDR2 YSYEKL. The CDR3 sequence: CASSQAASGSLDTQYF. The CDR3 nucleotides read TGCGCCAGCAGCCAAGCCGCTAGCGGGAGCCTTGATACGCAGTATTTT.

As for this clone: A junction boundary mismatches the germline segment, possibly from a read error. The chain carries TRBV7-7 and TRBJ2-5; the D is unclear. The CDR3 loop spans 14 amino acids. The germline V gene has CDR1 SSHAT and CDR2 FNYEAQ (reference sequence). In DNA form, the CDR3 reads TGTGCTAGCAGCCTTGGCCTCGCCCAAGAGACCCAGTACTTC. Translated: CASSLGLAQETQYF.

This clone was counted many times. This chain joins TRBV28 and TRBJ2-1; 8 bases agree with TRBD1. Germline CDR1 and CDR2: MDHEN and SYDVKM. Germline trimming cut 5 bases from V and 6 bases from J; bases unmatched to any gene: 6. This CDR3 has 14 amino acids. The CDR3 nucleotides read TGTGCCAGCAGTCCGGGACAGGACTTCAATGAGCAGTTCTTC. This translates into CASSPGQDFNEQFF.

The chain uses TRBV6-6 and TRBJ1-4, with 10 bases lining up with TRBD1. V dropped 6 bases and J dropped 5; count of bases not matched to a gene: 0. The CDR3 is 13 amino acids. Germline V gives CDR1 MNHNY, CDR2 SVGAGI (reference sequence). The DNA for the CDR3 is TGTGCCAGCAGGGACAGGGGGAATGAAAAACTGTTTTTT. Encoded protein: CASRDRGNEKLFF.

This clone has a handful of counts. Other DNA sequences in this sample translate to the same CDR3. The chain combines TRBV6-1 with TRBJ2-1; the match to TRBD2 covers 8 bases. The CDR3 has 14 residues. After removal of 4 bases from V and 4 bases from J, the junction contained 3 bases not matched to a gene. Germline values: CDR1 MNHNS, CDR2 SASEGT. The CDR3 reads CASSGLAGYNEQFF. The DNA of the CDR3 is TGTGCCAGCAGTGGGCTAGCGGGTTACAATGAGCAGTTCTTC.

The rearrangement joins TRBV11-3 to TRBJ2-3; TRBD2 aligns across 11 bases. V lost 4 bases, J lost 3 bases, and 6 bases stayed unmatched. Germline V gene sequence: CDR1 SGHNT, CDR2 YENEEA. This CDR3 has 16 residues. The CDR3 is CASSSGTSGRTDTQYF. Written as DNA, the CDR3 is TGTGCCAGCAGCTCAGGGACTAGCGGAAGGACAGATACGCAGTATTTT.

The V gene is TRBV7-9, the J gene TRBJ2-3; the D is unclear. The CDR3 consists of 14 residues. Germline values: CDR1 SEHNR, CDR2 FQNEAQ (reference sequence). Trimming took off 1 base at V and 0 bases at J, with 5 bases between the two ends. CDR3 nucleotide sequence: TGTGCCAGCAGCTTAGGAGTGAGCACAGATACGCAGTATTTT. Its protein is CASSLGVSTDTQYF.

The chain combines TRBV6-1 with TRBJ1-3, with 7 bases lining up with TRBD1. The CDR3 consists of 13 residues. The germline V gene encodes CDR1 MNHNS and CDR2 SASEGT. Trimming took 10 bases from V and 3 from J; bases not matched to a gene: 6. Written as DNA, the CDR3 is TGTGCCACCACAGGGGTTTTTGGAAACACCATATATTTT. It is translated as CATTGVFGNTIYF.

V usage is TRBV5-4 and J usage is TRBJ2-1, with 13 bases lining up with TRBD2. CDR1 is SGHNT and CDR2 is YYREEE in the germline V gene (reference sequence). The CDR3 runs 15 residues. With V trimmed by 6 bases and J by 10 bases, 10 bases remained unmatched. The CDR3 loop is CASTSGLAGRWEQFF. The DNA of the CDR3 is TGTGCCAGCACTTCGGGACTAGCGGGGAGATGGGAGCAGTTCTTC. Complete variable domain (other parts from reference TRBV5-4 and TRBJ2-1): ETGVTQSPTHLIKTRGQQVTLRCSSQSGHNTVSWYQQALGQGPQFIFQYYREEENGRGNFPPRFSGLQFPNYSSELNVNALELDDSALYLCASTSGLAGRWEQFFGPGTRLTVL.

The table lists this clone with a few counts. The rearrangement uses TRBV4-2 and TRBJ1-3, with D unclear. This CDR3 is 14 amino acids long. The germline V and J ends were trimmed by 1 base and 2 bases, with 6 bases remaining between them. Germline CDR1 and CDR2: LGHNA and YNFKEQ. The CDR3 nucleotides read TGTGCCAGCAGCCAAGGAGGGCCTGGAAACACCATATATTTT. It translates to CASSQGGPGNTIYF.

The rearrangement uses TRBV10-3 and TRBJ1-2, with D unresolved. Trimming removed 4 bases at V and 4 bases at J, with 13 bases between. Per the germline V gene, CDR1 is ENHRY and CDR2 is SYGVKD. The CDR3 sequence is 14 residues long. CDR3 nucleotides: TGTGCCATCAGTGTGGAGGGAGGAGTCTATGGCTACACCTTC. It encodes CAISVEGGVYGYTF.

The V call is TRBV28, the J call TRBJ2-1; D gene ambiguous. Between the trimmed V and J ends, which lost 10 bases and 6 bases, there was a span of 16 bases. The CDR3 is 13 amino acids. The germline V gene has CDR1 MDHEN and CDR2 SYDVKM. The CDR3 DNA sequence: TGTGCCACGCGCGGCGGTTCCCTCAATGAGCAGTTCTTC. It is translated as CATRGGSLNEQFF. The entire variable domain, with the rest obtained from reference TRBV28 and TRBJ2-1, is as follows: DVKVTQSSRYLVKRTGEKVFLECVQDMDHENMFWYRQDPGLGLRLIYFSYDVKMKEKGDIPEGYSVSREKKERFSLILESASTNQTSMYLCATRGGSLNEQFFGPGTRLTVL.

The gene calls are TRBV11-3 and TRBJ2-7; D ambiguous. Germline V gene sequence: CDR1 SGHNT, CDR2 YENEEA. Between the trimmed V and J ends, which lost 8 bases and 2 bases, there was a span of 22 bases. The CDR3 has 16 residues. DNA for the CDR3: TGTGCCAGCCCCCGGCGGTTCAGATTCGACCCCTACGAGCAGTACTTC. Translation: CASPRRFRFDPYEQYF.

The gene calls are TRBV10-1 and TRBJ2-7; 11 bases are a match to TRBD1. V was pared by 3 bases and J by 3 bases, with 7 bases of the junction left unmatched. This CDR3 has 16 residues. CDR1 WNHNN and CDR2 SYGVQD come from the germline V gene (reference sequence). CDR3 protein: CASSDPAGQGGYEQYF. CDR3 bases: TGCGCCAGCAGTGACCCCGCGGGACAGGGGGGCTACGAGCAGTACTTC.

This clone has only one observation. The chain joins TRBV7-2 to TRBJ2-2; the match to TRBD1 covers 8 bases. The germline gives CDR1 SGHTA, CDR2 FQGNSA. The CDR3 contains 15 residues. Trimming at V came to 5 bases and at J to 2 bases, leaving 4 bases not matched to a gene. The CDR3 DNA sequence: TGTGCCAGCAGCGTTCAGGGGGCTAACACCGGGGAGCTGTTTTTT. It is translated as CASSVQGANTGELFF.

This clone turned up a few times. The DNA of the CDR3 is TGTGCCATCAGTGAGTCCACAGGGTTCGCGAACACCGGGGAGCTGTTTTTT. It encodes CAISESTGFANTGELFF. V is TRBV10-3 and J is TRBJ2-2; a possible D gene is TRBD1 (6 bases). Trimming removed 0 bases from V and 0 bases from J, with 11 bases in between. Germline CDR1 is ENHRY and CDR2 is SYGVKD. CDR3 size: 17 residues.

The chain couples TRBV19 to TRBJ1-2; no clear D gene. The ends were cut back, 5 bases at V and 4 bases at J, with 20 bases in the middle. CDR3 length equals 16 residues. From germline, CDR1 is LNHDA and CDR2 SQIVND (reference sequence). CDR3 loop: CASSPLNLRSFYGYTF. The CDR3 nucleotides are TGTGCCAGTAGTCCCTTGAATCTCCGGTCTTTCTATGGCTACACCTTC.

The chain is built from TRBV10-3 and TRBJ2-5; D may be TRBD2 (6 bases). V lost 7 bases and J lost 2, with 14 bases in between. The germline CDR1 and CDR2 sequences are ENHRY and SYGVKD. The CDR3 length is 14 residues. CDR3 amino acids: CAIKTSRSQETQYF. Written as DNA, the CDR3 is TGTGCCATCAAAACTAGCAGATCACAAGAGACCCAGTACTTC.

This chain joins TRBV19 and TRBJ2-3; D might be TRBD2 (6 bases). Looked up from germline, CDR1 is LNHDA and CDR2 is SQIVND (reference sequence). The length of the CDR3 is 16 residues. V shed 4 bases and J shed 0 bases, with 14 bases lying between them. CDR3 nucleotides: TGTGCCAGTAGTACCTCCGTAGCGGCTAGCACAGATACGCAGTATTTT. Encoded protein: CASSTSVAASTDTQYF.